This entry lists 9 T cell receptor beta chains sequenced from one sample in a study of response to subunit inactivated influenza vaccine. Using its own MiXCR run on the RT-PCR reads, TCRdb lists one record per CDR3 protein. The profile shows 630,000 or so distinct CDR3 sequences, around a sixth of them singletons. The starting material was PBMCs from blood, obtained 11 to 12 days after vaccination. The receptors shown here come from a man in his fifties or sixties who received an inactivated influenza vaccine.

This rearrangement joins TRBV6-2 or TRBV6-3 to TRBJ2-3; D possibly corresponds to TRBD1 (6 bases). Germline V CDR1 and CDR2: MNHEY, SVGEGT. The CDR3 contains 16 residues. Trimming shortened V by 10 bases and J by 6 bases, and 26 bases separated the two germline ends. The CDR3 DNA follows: TGTGCCACCAGAACGATCAGGGGACGCTTTGGGGATACGCAGTATTTT. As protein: CATRTIRGRFGDTQYF.

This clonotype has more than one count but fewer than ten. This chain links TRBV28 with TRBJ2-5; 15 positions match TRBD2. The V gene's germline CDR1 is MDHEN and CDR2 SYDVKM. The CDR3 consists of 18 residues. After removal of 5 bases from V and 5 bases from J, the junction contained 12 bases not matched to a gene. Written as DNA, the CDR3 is TGTGCCAGCAGTCTAAGGACTAGCGGGGGGGCCGAGAGGGAGACCCAGTACTTC. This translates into CASSLRTSGGAERETQYF.

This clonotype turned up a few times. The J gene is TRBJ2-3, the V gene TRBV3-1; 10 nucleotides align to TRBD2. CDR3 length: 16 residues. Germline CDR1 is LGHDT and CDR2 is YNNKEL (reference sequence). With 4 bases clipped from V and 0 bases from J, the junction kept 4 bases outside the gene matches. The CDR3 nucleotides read TGTGCCAGCAGCCCGGGACTAGCGCGTAGCACAGATACGCAGTATTTT. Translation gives CASSPGLARSTDTQYF.

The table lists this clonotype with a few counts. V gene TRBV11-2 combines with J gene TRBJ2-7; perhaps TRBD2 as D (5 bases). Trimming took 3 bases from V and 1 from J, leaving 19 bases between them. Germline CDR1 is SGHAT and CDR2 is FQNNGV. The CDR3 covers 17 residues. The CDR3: CASSFSFSKAESYEQYF. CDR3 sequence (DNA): TGTGCCAGCAGCTTCTCCTTCAGTAAAGCGGAATCCTACGAGCAGTACTTC. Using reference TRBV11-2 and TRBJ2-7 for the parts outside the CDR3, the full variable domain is EAGVAQSPRYKIIEKRQSVAFWCNPISGHATLYWYQQILGQGPKLLIQFQNNGVVDDSQLPKDRFSAERLKGVDSTLKIQPAKLEDSAVYLCASSFSFSKAESYEQYFGPGTRLTVT.

CDR3 sequence: CASSLDSREQYF. The CDR3 DNA sequence: TGTGCCAGCTCACTGGACTCTCGGGAGCAGTACTTC. J is TRBJ2-7 and V is TRBV18; TRBD2 is a possible D gene (5 bases). This CDR3 has 12 amino acids. Between the trimmed V and J ends, which lost 4 bases and 7 bases, there was a span of 11 bases. Germline V gene lookup returns CDR1 KGHSH and CDR2 LQKENI.

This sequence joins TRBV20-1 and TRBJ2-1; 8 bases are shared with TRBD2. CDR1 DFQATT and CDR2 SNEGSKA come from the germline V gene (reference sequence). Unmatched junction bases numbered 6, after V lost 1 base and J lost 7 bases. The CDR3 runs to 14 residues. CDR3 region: CSARVGSGENEQFF. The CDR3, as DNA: TGCAGTGCTAGAGTTGGTAGCGGGGAAAATGAGCAGTTCTTC.

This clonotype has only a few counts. CDR3 protein: CASSQGQIYEQYF. The DNA for the CDR3 is TGTGCCAGCAGCCAAGGACAGATTTACGAGCAGTACTTC. This chain uses TRBV5-6 with TRBJ2-7; D is perhaps TRBD1 (6 bases). This CDR3 is 13 amino acids long. CDR1 SGHDT and CDR2 YYEEEE come from the germline V gene. V was pared by 4 bases and J by 4 bases, with 12 bases between.

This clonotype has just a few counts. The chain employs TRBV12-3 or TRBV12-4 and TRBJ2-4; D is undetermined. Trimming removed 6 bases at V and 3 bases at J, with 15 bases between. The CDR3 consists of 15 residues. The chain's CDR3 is CASSPIEGYKNIQYF. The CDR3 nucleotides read TGTGCCAGCAGCCCTATCGAAGGGTACAAAAACATTCAGTACTTC.

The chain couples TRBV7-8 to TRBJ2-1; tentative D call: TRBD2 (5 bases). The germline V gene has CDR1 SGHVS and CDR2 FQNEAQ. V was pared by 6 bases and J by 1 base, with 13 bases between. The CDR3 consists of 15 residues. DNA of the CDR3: TGTGCCAGCAGATCCCTCGGGGAGTCCTACAATGAGCAGTTCTTC. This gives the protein CASRSLGESYNEQFF.